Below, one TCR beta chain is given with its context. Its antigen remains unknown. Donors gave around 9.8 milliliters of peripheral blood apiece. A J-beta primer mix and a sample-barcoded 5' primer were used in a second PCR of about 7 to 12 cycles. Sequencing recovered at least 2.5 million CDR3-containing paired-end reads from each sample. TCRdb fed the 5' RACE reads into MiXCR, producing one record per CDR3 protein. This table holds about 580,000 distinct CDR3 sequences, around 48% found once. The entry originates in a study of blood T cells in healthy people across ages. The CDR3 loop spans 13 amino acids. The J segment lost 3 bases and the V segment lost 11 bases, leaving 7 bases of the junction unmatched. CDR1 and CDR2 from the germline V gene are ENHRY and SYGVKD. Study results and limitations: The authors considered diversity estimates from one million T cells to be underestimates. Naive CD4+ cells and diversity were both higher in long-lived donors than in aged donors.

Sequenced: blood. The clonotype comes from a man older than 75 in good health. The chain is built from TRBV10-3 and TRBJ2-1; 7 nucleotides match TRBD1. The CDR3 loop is CAGRDSNYNEQFF. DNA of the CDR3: TGTGCCGGCCGGGACAGTAACTACAATGAGCAGTTCTTC.